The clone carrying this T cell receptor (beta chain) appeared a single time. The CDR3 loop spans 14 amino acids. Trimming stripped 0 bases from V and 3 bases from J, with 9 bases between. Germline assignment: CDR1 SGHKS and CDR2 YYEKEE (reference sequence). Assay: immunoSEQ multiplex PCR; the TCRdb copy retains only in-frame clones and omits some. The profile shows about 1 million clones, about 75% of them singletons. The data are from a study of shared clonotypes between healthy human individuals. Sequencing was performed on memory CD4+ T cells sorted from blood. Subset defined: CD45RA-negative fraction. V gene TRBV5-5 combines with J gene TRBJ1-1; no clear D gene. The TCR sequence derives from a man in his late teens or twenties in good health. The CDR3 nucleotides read TGTGCCAGCAGCTTGGGGGCGTGGGACACTGAAGCTTTCTTT. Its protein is CASSLGAWDTEAFF.